One and the same sample provided the 18 T cell receptor beta chains below, sequenced in a study of tumor and adjacent non-tumor tissue in lung cancer. The template was RNA from unsorted bulk tissue. A modified ARM-PCR protocol with three rounds of nested PCR amplified TCRbeta. Via MiXCR, TCRdb re-called the multiplex PCR reads, giving one row per CDR3 protein. Found here are 120,000 or so distinct CDR3 sequences, about 66% of them singletons; the top ten hold around 13%. Material: lung tumor tissue. The source of these receptors is a man aged 25 to 40 with non-small cell lung cancer.

This chain links TRBV30 with TRBJ1-1; D ambiguous. Trimming cost V 1 base and J 4 bases, with 10 bases left between them. The CDR3 is made up of 13 amino acids. Germline V gives CDR1 GTSNPN, CDR2 SVGIG (reference sequence). CDR3 loop: CAWSGLVGTEAFF. The DNA of the CDR3 is TGTGCCTGGAGTGGGTTGGTTGGCACTGAAGCTTTCTTT.

This clonotype was picked up many times. The chain uses TRBV29-1 and TRBJ1-3; unclear D gene. CDR1 is SQVTM and CDR2 is ANQGSEA in the germline V gene. This CDR3 region has 12 residues. Trimming removed 1 base at V and 8 bases at J, with 9 bases between. CDR3 in amino acids: CSVEGSGYTIYF. CDR3 DNA: TGCAGCGTTGAAGGTTCGGGGTACACCATATATTTT.

In its sample, this clonotype was seen once. The chain employs TRBV19 and TRBJ1-5, with 7 bases identical to TRBD1. V dropped 6 bases and J dropped 3; count of bases not matched to a gene: 2. The CDR3 has 13 residues. Germline assignment: CDR1 LNHDA and CDR2 SQIVND (reference sequence). The CDR3 region is CASSGTANQPQHF. CDR3 DNA sequence: TGTGCCAGTAGCGGGACAGCCAATCAGCCCCAGCATTTT.

This clonotype was seen at least ten times. This chain links TRBV6-6 with TRBJ1-5; perhaps TRBD1 as D (6 bases). This CDR3 has 15 amino acids. Trimming removed 6 bases at V and 6 bases at J, with 18 bases between. From germline, CDR1 is MNHNY and CDR2 SVGAGI (reference sequence). The CDR3: CASSRGGGRRQPQHF. The CDR3 region has the DNA TGTGCCAGCAGCAGGGGCGGGGGTAGGCGTCAGCCCCAGCATTTT.

The J gene is TRBJ1-6, the V gene TRBV6-1; D ambiguous. The CDR3 totals 15 residues. V lost 5 bases and J lost 5, with 13 bases in between. Per germline, CDR1 MNHNS and CDR2 SASEGT. The CDR3 spells CASSSQGMDNSPLHF. As DNA, the CDR3 is TGTGCCAGCAGTTCACAAGGGATGGATAATTCACCCCTCCACTTT.

This clonotype has at least ten counts. V and J are TRBV12-3 or TRBV12-4 and TRBJ1-1; 8 bases agree with TRBD1. Trimming at V came to 6 bases and at J to 0 bases, leaving 6 bases not matched to a gene. This CDR3 comprises 15 residues. The CDR3 is CASRHRDRMNTEAFF. In nucleotides, the CDR3 is TGTGCCAGCAGACATAGGGACAGGATGAACACTGAAGCTTTCTTT.

A few counts support this clonotype. One base away lies a much larger clone, so this may be a sequencing read error. This chain links TRBV20-1 with TRBJ2-1; tentatively, D is TRBD1 (5 bases). CDR3 length: 13 residues. In germline, CDR1 is DFQATT, CDR2 SNEGSKA (reference sequence). V lost 1 base and J lost 9, with 13 bases in between. For the CDR3, the DNA is TGCAGTGCTAGAGTGACAGCCACCAGTGAGCAGTTCTTC. This encodes CSARVTATSEQFF.

The chain is built from TRBV5-6 and TRBJ1-2, with unresolved D. The CDR3 loop spans 15 amino acids. The V gene lost 3 bases and the J gene lost 4 bases, with 16 bases spanning the gap. The germline CDR1 and CDR2 sequences are SGHDT and YYEEEE. The CDR3 DNA sequence: TGTGCCAGCAGCTCTAAAAGCGAGCGGGGCTATGGCTACACCTTC. As protein: CASSSKSERGYGYTF.

A word on this clonotype: As the CDR3 is not closed by the conserved phenylalanine or tryptophan, this likely results from a read error. The V and J genes are TRBV4-3 and TRBJ2-3; 10 positions agree with TRBD2. CDR1 and CDR2 (germline): LGHNA, YSLEER. The CDR3 sequence is 16 residues long. The CDR3 DNA reads TGCGCCAGCAGCCAAGCCCCTAGCGGGGGCCCGGATAAGCAGTATTTG. Its translation is CASSQAPSGGPDKQYL.

As to this clonotype: One junction end disagrees with the germline gene, perhaps due to a read error. This sequence joins TRBV12-3 or TRBV12-4 and TRBJ2-1; TRBD2 aligns across 9 bases. The CDR3 has 15 residues. The CDR3 region is CASSPGTSSYNEQFF. CDR3 in DNA: TGTGCCAGCAGTCCCGGGACTAGCAGTTACAATGAGCAGTTCTTT.

As concerns this clonotype: No conserved phenylalanine or tryptophan is present at the end of the CDR3, so a read error is the likely explanation. The DNA is omitted, as the CDR3 cannot be located on it reliably, and the CDR3 follows TCRdb's listing. The chain carries TRBV20-1 and TRBJ2-1; the DNA was not compared with TRBD2, the D call given in the table. The CDR3 extends over 14 residues, inclusive of both ends. Germline CDR1 is DFQATT and CDR2 is SNEGSKA (reference sequence). The CDR3 reads CSARTAGRRNEQFI.

The rearrangement joins TRBV20-1 to TRBJ2-5; possible D gene TRBD2, 6 bases. The length of the CDR3 is 16 residues. Germline-derived CDR1 and CDR2 are DFQATT and SNEGSKA (reference sequence). The germline V and J ends were trimmed by 2 bases and 5 bases, with 21 bases remaining between them. CDR3: CSARLSRRADAETQYF. CDR3 nucleotide sequence: TGCAGTGCTAGACTATCCCGGAGGGCAGACGCGGAGACCCAGTACTTC.

Turning to this clonotype: This may stem from a read error, because a much larger clone lies one nucleotide away. The chain joins TRBV6-5 to TRBJ2-7, with 8 bases lining up with TRBD1. Germline V gene lookup returns CDR1 MNHEY and CDR2 SVGAGI. This CDR3 spans 15 amino acids. The CDR3 DNA follows: TGTGCCAGCTGTTACACCGGGACAGGAACCTACGAGCAGTACTTC. Amino acid sequence: CASCYTGTGTYEQYF.

On this clonotype: A read error may explain this, as a much larger clone is one base away. The chain links TRBV6-6 to TRBJ2-1; D remains ambiguous. The CDR3 consists of 14 residues. CDR1 and CDR2 from the germline V gene are MNHNY and SVGAGI (reference sequence). The CDR3 coding sequence is TGTGCCAGCAGCCCGCGGACGGTAAACAATGAGCAGTTGTTC. Protein sequence: CASSPRTVNNEQLF.

The chain recombines TRBV28 with TRBJ1-5; possible D gene TRBD1, 6 bases. V lost 10 bases and J lost 0, with 19 bases in between. Germline lookup yields CDR1 MDHEN and CDR2 SYDVKM. This CDR3 has 16 amino acids. The CDR3 here is CAIKSGGHDSNQPQHF. The DNA for the CDR3 is TGTGCCATAAAGTCCGGGGGACACGATAGCAATCAGCCCCAGCATTTT.

Concerning this clonotype: It is likely a read error, because the conserved phenylalanine at the end of the CDR3 is missing. The chain combines TRBV20-1 with TRBJ1-2; maybe TRBD1 (5 bases). The CDR3 runs to 12 residues. Per the germline V gene, CDR1 is DFQATT and CDR2 is SNEGSKA (reference sequence). The CDR3 sequence is CSAPGLNYDYTL. The CDR3 region has the DNA TGCAGTGCCCCAGGGCTTAACTATGACTACACCCTC.

There are many counts of this clonotype. V and J are TRBV6-6 and TRBJ1-1; 8 nucleotides match TRBD1. CDR3 length: 15 amino acids. The ends lost 5 bases at V and 3 bases at J; junction bases unmatched: 8. Germline V CDR1 and CDR2: MNHNY, SVGAGI (reference sequence). The CDR3 loop reads CASSIRQGTYTEAFF. The DNA for the CDR3 is TGTGCCAGCAGTATTCGACAGGGGACGTACACTGAAGCTTTCTTT.

The gene calls are TRBV12-3 or TRBV12-4 and TRBJ1-4; no definite D call. Trimming cost V 6 bases and J 2 bases, with 13 bases left between them. The length of the CDR3 is 15 residues. The CDR3 loop reads CASSQPVLTNEKLFF. The DNA for the CDR3 is TGTGCCAGCAGCCAACCGGTGTTGACTAATGAAAAACTGTTTTTT.